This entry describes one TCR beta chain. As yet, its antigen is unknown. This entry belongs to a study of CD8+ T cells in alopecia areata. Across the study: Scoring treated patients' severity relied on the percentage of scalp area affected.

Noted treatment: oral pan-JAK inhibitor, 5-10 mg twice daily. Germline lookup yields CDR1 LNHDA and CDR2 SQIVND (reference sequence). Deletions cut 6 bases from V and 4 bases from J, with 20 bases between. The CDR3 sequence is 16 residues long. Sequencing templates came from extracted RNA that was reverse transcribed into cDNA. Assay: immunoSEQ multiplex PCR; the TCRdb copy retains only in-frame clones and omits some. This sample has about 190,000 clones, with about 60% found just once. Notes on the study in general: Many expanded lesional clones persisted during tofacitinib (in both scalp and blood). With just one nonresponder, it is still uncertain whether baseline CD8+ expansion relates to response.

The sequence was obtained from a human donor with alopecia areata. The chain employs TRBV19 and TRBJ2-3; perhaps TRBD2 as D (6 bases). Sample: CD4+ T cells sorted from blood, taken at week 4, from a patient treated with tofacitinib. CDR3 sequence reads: CASSPGGAGRPDTQYF. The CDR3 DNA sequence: TGTGCCAGTAGCCCTGGAGGGGCGGGAAGGCCAGATACGCAGTATTTT.